The 26 T cell receptor beta chains below all came from one sample that was sequenced in a study of blood T cell repertoires in COVID-19. This table comes from immunoSEQ multiplex PCR, and its TCRdb copy is limited to in-frame clones, with some not included. The sample gives 100,000 to 150,000 clones, more than 60% of which show up once; roughly 2.7% is in the top ten. The sample taken for sequencing was peripheral blood. The receptors were gathered from a man aged 45 to 65 with acute or convalescent COVID-19.

This clone was seen more than once but under ten times. J is TRBJ2-5 and V is TRBV19, with 10 bases lining up with TRBD1. CDR3 size: 15 residues. J lost 2 bases, V lost 9 bases, and 9 bases had no gene match. Germline-derived CDR1 and CDR2 are LNHDA and SQIVND (reference sequence). DNA for the CDR3: TGTGCCAGCAGTGACAGGGGGCAATGGCAAGAGACCCAGTACTTC. Translation gives CASSDRGQWQETQYF. Together with reference TRBV19 and TRBJ2-5, the CDR3 gives the full variable domain: DGGITQSPKYLFRKEGQNVTLSCEQNLNHDAMYWYRQDPGQGLRLIYYSQIVNDFQKGDIAEGYSVSREKKESFPLTVTSAQKNPTAFYLCASSDRGQWQETQYFGPGTRLLVL.

This clone was counted only a few times. The V and J genes are TRBV2 and TRBJ1-2; D is possibly TRBD1 (5 bases). The CDR3 is made up of 13 amino acids. CDR1 SNHLY and CDR2 FYNNEI come from the germline V gene. V shed 6 bases and J shed 10 bases, with 18 bases lying between them. The CDR3 DNA is TGTGCCAGCAGAACGGCAGGGACTTCTGTCTACACCTTC. This gives the protein CASRTAGTSVYTF.

The chain joins TRBV7-9 to TRBJ1-6; 9 nucleotides align to TRBD1. CDR3 length equals 14 residues. The ends lost 5 bases at V and 9 bases at J; junction bases unmatched: 5. Germline loops: CDR1 SEHNR, CDR2 FQNEAQ (reference sequence). The CDR3 region has the DNA TGTGCCAGCAGCGTAACAGGGGGCGGTTCACCCCTCCACTTT. Translated: CASSVTGGGSPLHF.

Only a few counts were recorded for this clone. This chain uses TRBV9 with TRBJ1-6, with unresolved D. Germline assignment: CDR1 SGDLS and CDR2 YYNGEE. There are 11 residues in the CDR3. Between the trimmed V and J ends, which lost 3 bases and 16 bases, there was a span of 11 bases. The CDR3 is CASSAGAQLHF. The CDR3 coding sequence is TGTGCCAGCAGCGCGGGAGCCCAACTCCACTTT.

The chain is built from TRBV23-1 and TRBJ1-1; 11 positions agree with TRBD1. TRBV23-1 has ORF status, its function being uncertain. Trimming removed 3 bases from V and 2 bases from J; junction bases left unmatched: 5. CDR3 length: 16 residues. The CDR3 DNA sequence: TGCGCCAGCAGTCATGGGACAGGGGGTGAAAACACTGAAGCTTTCTTT. This encodes CASSHGTGGENTEAFF.

The chain links TRBV2 to TRBJ1-5; possible D gene TRBD1, 5 bases. Trimming stripped 7 bases from V and 6 bases from J, with 16 bases between. Germline V gene data show CDR1 as SNHLY and CDR2 as FYNNEI. The CDR3 contains 14 residues. The DNA for the CDR3 is TGTGCCAGCACAGGACACCAAACAGGTCAGCCCCAGCATTTT. Translation: CASTGHQTGQPQHF.

This clone was seen repeatedly, ten times or more. Different DNA sequences within this sample yield the same CDR3. The chain carries TRBV29-1 and TRBJ2-6; D is possibly TRBD1 (6 bases). V lost 4 bases and J 0 bases, leaving 13 bases between the germline ends. The CDR3 is 16 amino acids. Looked up from germline, CDR1 is SQVTM and CDR2 is ANQGSEA. The CDR3 protein is CSVASGGPSGANVLTF. The CDR3 DNA reads as TGCAGCGTTGCGAGTGGGGGCCCCTCTGGGGCCAACGTCCTGACTTTC.

To note about this clone: The junction departs from germline at one end; a sequencing error may be responsible. V is TRBV10-2 and J is TRBJ1-4, with 8 bases fitting TRBD1. Germline V lookup: CDR1 WSHSY, CDR2 SAAADI. CDR3 length: 15 amino acids. CDR3 DNA: TGCGCCAACAGTGGACTGACAGGGGAGCGGGAAAAACTGTTTTTT. It is translated as CANSGLTGEREKLFF.

This chain links TRBV1 with TRBJ2-7; the DNA was not used to check the table's D call, TRBD2. TRBV1 is deemed a pseudogene. This CDR3 has 19 amino acids. Here the CDR3 reads CTSRHSSVRHRRFPYEQYF. The CDR3 DNA sequence: TGCACCAGCAGGCATTCCTCGGTCCGTCATAGGAGGTTCCCCTACGAGCAGTACTTC.

The J gene is TRBJ1-5, the V gene TRBV7-9; D is possibly TRBD1 (5 bases). Germline CDR1 SEHNR, CDR2 FQNEAQ (reference sequence). The CDR3 has 17 residues. The V end lost 1 base, the J end lost 7 bases, and 20 bases lay between the germline ends. For the CDR3, the DNA is TGTGCCAGCAGCTTAGAAGATTGGGGGGAGTTGAGGCAGCCCCAGCATTTT. It is translated as CASSLEDWGELRQPQHF.

The rearrangement joins TRBV6-2 or TRBV6-3 to TRBJ2-2; 8 bases match TRBD1. V lost 5 bases to trimming and J lost 5 bases; unmatched junction nucleotides: 19. Germline-derived CDR1 and CDR2 are MNHEY and SVGEGT. The CDR3 covers 19 residues. The CDR3 region has the DNA TGTGCCAGCAGTCCGAGGACAGGGCTTGCTCCCGAGAATACCGGGGAGCTGTTTTTT. This codes for CASSPRTGLAPENTGELFF.

The genes are TRBV9 and TRBJ2-7, with 12 bases fitting TRBD2. V was clipped by 4 bases and J by 4 bases; unmatched bases: 9. The CDR3 loop spans 16 amino acids. The V gene's germline CDR1 is SGDLS and CDR2 YYNGEE. The CDR3 DNA follows: TGTGCCAGCAGCCTAAGGACTAGCGGGGCGTTGTACGAGCAGTACTTC. Its translation is CASSLRTSGALYEQYF.

V usage is TRBV4-2 and J usage is TRBJ2-3; 10 bases are a match to TRBD2. Germline trimming cut 0 bases from V and 2 bases from J; bases unmatched to any gene: 11. CDR1 and CDR2 (germline): LGHNA, YNFKEQ. The CDR3 covers 19 residues. The CDR3 sequence: CASSQDLPTSGVFTDTQYF. The CDR3 bases are TGTGCCAGCAGCCAAGATCTCCCTACTAGCGGGGTTTTCACAGATACGCAGTATTTT.

The chain uses TRBV18 and TRBJ2-1; possible D gene TRBD2, 6 bases. The CDR3 covers 15 residues. Germline V gene data show CDR1 as KGHSH and CDR2 as LQKENI. Trimming removed 2 bases from V and 2 bases from J, with 10 bases in between. CDR3 amino acids: CASSPTGGTYNEQFF. The CDR3 coding sequence is TGTGCCAGCTCACCAACAGGAGGGACCTACAATGAGCAGTTCTTC.

The rearrangement links TRBV4-2 to TRBJ1-1; maybe TRBD1 (5 bases). The germline V gene encodes CDR1 LGHNA and CDR2 YNFKEQ. The CDR3 runs to 17 residues. V lost 0 bases and J 4 bases, leaving 18 bases between the germline ends. CDR3 region: CASSQDSGGFIFTEAFF. CDR3 DNA sequence: TGTGCCAGCAGCCAAGATTCCGGGGGGTTTATATTCACTGAAGCTTTCTTT.

The gene calls are TRBV5-4 and TRBJ1-2; D gene uncertain. The CDR3 is 14 amino acids. Germline CDR1 reads SGHNT; CDR2 reads YYREEE (reference sequence). V lost 5 bases and J lost 6, with 17 bases in between. The CDR3 loop is CASRPIRGMDGYTF. The CDR3 nucleotides read TGTGCCAGCAGACCCATCAGAGGGATGGATGGCTACACCTTC. The whole variable domain, remainder taken from reference TRBV5-4 and TRBJ1-2, is ETGVTQSPTHLIKTRGQQVTLRCSSQSGHNTVSWYQQALGQGPQFIFQYYREEENGRGNFPPRFSGLQFPNYSSELNVNALELDDSALYLCASRPIRGMDGYTFGSGTRLTVV.

The rearrangement joins TRBV9 to TRBJ1-3; a weak D match, TRBD1 (5 bases). Germline CDR1 is SGDLS and CDR2 is YYNGEE. CDR3 size: 15 residues. Trimming removed 4 bases at V and 4 bases at J, with 15 bases between. The CDR3 here is CASSPRTNEGNTIYF. The DNA of the CDR3 is TGTGCCAGCAGCCCCCGGACAAACGAGGGAAACACCATATATTTT.

This chain joins TRBV5-1 and TRBJ2-5; 12 positions match TRBD2. The CDR3 runs to 16 residues. From germline, CDR1 is SGHRS and CDR2 YFSETQ. Trimming took 5 bases from V and 5 from J; bases not matched to a gene: 10. DNA for the CDR3: TGCGCCAGCAGTTCCTCTAGCGGGGGGGGCGGTGAGACCCAGTACTTC. Amino acids: CASSSSSGGGGETQYF.

A note on this clone: One junction end disagrees with the germline gene, perhaps due to a read error. V usage is TRBV11-1 and J usage is TRBJ2-7; no firm D call. Germline values: CDR1 SGHAT, CDR2 FQDESV (reference sequence). The CDR3 contains 13 residues. The CDR3 nucleotides read TGTGCCAGCAGCTTAGGTACTTCCTCCGAGCAGTACTTC. Protein sequence: CASSLGTSSEQYF.

The rearrangement uses TRBV4-2 and TRBJ2-7, with 10 positions matching TRBD2. The CDR3 has 15 amino acids. Germline CDR1 and CDR2: LGHNA and YNFKEQ. Trimming at V came to 0 bases and at J to 3 bases, leaving 2 bases not matched to a gene. As DNA, the CDR3 is TGTGCCAGCAGCCAAGAGCCTAGCGGGGGCTACGAGCAGTACTTC. Translation: CASSQEPSGGYEQYF.

The chain recombines TRBV5-1 with TRBJ2-1; 13 nucleotides align to TRBD2. The CDR3 has 15 amino acids. The germline gives CDR1 SGHRS, CDR2 YFSETQ. V gave up 6 bases and J gave up 7 bases; unmatched junction bases: 7. In nucleotides, the CDR3 is TGCGCCAGCACGTCGACTAGCGGGGGGTGGAATGAGCAGTTCTTC. Its protein product is CASTSTSGGWNEQFF.

Concerning this clone itself: The sample holds other DNA sequences that translate to the same CDR3. The DNA of the CDR3 is TGTGCCAGCAGCTTAGGGACTAGCGGGTACTACGAGCAGTACTTC. Amino acids: CASSLGTSGYYEQYF. The genes are TRBV11-2 and TRBJ2-7; 11 bases are a match to TRBD2. This CDR3 is 15 amino acids long. The V and J ends lost 1 base and 3 bases, in that order; junction bases with no gene match: 2. In germline, CDR1 is SGHAT, CDR2 FQNNGV.

V is TRBV5-1 and J is TRBJ1-1; the D gene is possibly TRBD1 (6 bases). The germline CDR1 and CDR2 sequences are SGHRS and YFSETQ. The CDR3 contains 13 residues. V lost 3 bases, J lost 8 bases, and 14 bases lay in between. CDR3 bases: TGCGCCAGCAGCTACACACAGGGTATCGAAGCTTTCTTT. Amino acids: CASSYTQGIEAFF. Full variable domain (outside the CDR3, taken from reference TRBV5-1 and TRBJ1-1): KAGVTQTPRYLIKTRGQQVTLSCSPISGHRSVSWYQQTPGQGLQFLFEYFSETQRNKGNFPGRFSGRQFSNSRSEMNVSTLELGDSALYLCASSYTQGIEAFFGQGTRLTVV.

This chain uses TRBV6-6 with TRBJ1-6; TRBD1 is a possible D gene (6 bases). The CDR3 consists of 14 residues. Germline CDR1 MNHNY, CDR2 SVGAGI (reference sequence). Deletions cut 5 bases from V and 13 bases from J, with 18 bases between. CDR3 sequence reads: CASSHGTYSSPLHF. The CDR3 DNA reads TGTGCCAGCAGTCACGGGACATACAGTTCCCCCCTCCACTTT.

This chain joins TRBV10-1 and TRBJ2-5, with 11 bases aligning to TRBD1. The CDR3 is 14 amino acids. V was clipped by 6 bases and J by 5 bases; unmatched bases: 5. Germline V lookup: CDR1 WNHNN, CDR2 SYGVQD (reference sequence). DNA of the CDR3: TGCGCCAGCAGCTGGGACAGGGGGATGGAGACCCAGTACTTC. Protein sequence: CASSWDRGMETQYF.

This clone was detected only a few times. The chain carries TRBV15 and TRBJ1-4; D uncertain. This CDR3 spans 15 amino acids. Deletions cut 1 base from V and 8 bases from J, with 14 bases between. Germline CDR1 LNHNV, CDR2 YYDKDF (reference sequence). The CDR3 loop reads CATSRAWGGGEKLFF. The CDR3 coding sequence is TGTGCCACCAGCAGAGCGTGGGGTGGAGGCGAAAAACTGTTTTTT.